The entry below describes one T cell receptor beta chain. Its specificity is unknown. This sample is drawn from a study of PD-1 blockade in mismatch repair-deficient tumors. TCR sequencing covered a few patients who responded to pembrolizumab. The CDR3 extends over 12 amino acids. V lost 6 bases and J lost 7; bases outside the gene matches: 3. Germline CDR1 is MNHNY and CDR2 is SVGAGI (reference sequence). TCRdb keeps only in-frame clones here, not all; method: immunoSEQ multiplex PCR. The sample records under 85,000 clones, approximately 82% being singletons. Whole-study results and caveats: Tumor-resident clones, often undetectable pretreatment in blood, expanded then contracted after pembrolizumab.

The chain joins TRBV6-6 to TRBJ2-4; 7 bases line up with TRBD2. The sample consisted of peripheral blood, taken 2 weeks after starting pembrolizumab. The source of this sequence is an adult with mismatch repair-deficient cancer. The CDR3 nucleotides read TGTGCCAGCAGCCACGGGGGGAACATTCAGTACTTC. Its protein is CASSHGGNIQYF.